This is a list of T cell receptor beta chains from one sample in a study of OX40 agonist ivuxolimab in advanced cancers. Method: immunoSEQ multiplex PCR; TCRdb's copy keeps in-frame clones and lacks some. The sample records roughly 120,000 clones, 75% to 90% being singletons. This material consisted of CD4+ or CD8+ T cells sorted from blood, taken in a trial of the OX40 agonist ivuxolimab. The receptors come from an adult with an advanced solid tumor such as melanoma, head and neck, liver or kidney cancer. Each CDR3 is given without its conserved first and last residue.

>TRBJ1-1|TRBV28
ASSLPLRRYTEAF
>TRBJ1-3|TRBV7-8
ASSPTGVGNTIY
>TRBJ2-7|TRBV28
ASMGQGRYEQY
>TRBJ2-2|TRBV6-1
ASISSGGATGELF
>TRBJ1-1|TRBV6-5
ASSRTDGRYTEAF
>TRBJ1-1|TRBV7-9
ASSSGRANTEAF
>TRBJ2-1|TRBV19
ASSIDLGRGSYNEQF
>TRBJ2-3|TRBV9
ASSASGPRTDTQY
>TRBJ2-5|TRBV7-2
ASSLWGTGGTETQY
>TRBJ1-6|TRBV7-2
ASRPGQGWPNSPLH
>.|TRBV1
TSSSGLAGLFYEQY
>TRBJ1-2|TRBV30
AWSRDRASYGYT
>TRBJ1-6|TRBV28
ASSSDRGNSPLH
>TRBJ2-1|TRBV7-2
ASSFQGLNEQF
>TRBJ1-6|TRBV10-3
AISESTYNSPLH
>TRBJ2-3|TRBV6-4
ASSDSGTQY
>TRBJ2-1|TRBV28
ASSAQVGSSYNEQF
>TRBJ2-5|TRBV5-1
ASGTSTGETQY
>TRBJ2-3|TRBV7-9
ASSLGELSTDTQY
>TRBJ2-3|TRBV9
ASSPRLAGGSDTQY
>TRBJ1-2|TRBV19
ASSIPRGPNYGYT
>TRBJ1-6|TRBV10-3
ATKQPTGSNSPLH
>TRBJ2-7|TRBV5-6
ASSLTGGEQY
>TRBJ1-3|TRBV7-2
ASSLAGQGSGNTIY
>TRBJ2-2|TRBV5-4
ASSLSTGPLGELF
>TRBJ2-5|TRBV5-1
ASGENNKETQY
>TRBJ2-1|TRBV28
ASSQAPREQF
>TRBJ2-1|TRBV20-1
SARETEEHF
>TRBJ2-5|TRBV18
ASSPQETREETQY
>TRBJ1-3|TRBV7-6
ASSFQDGGNTIY
>TRBJ1-3|TRBV28
ASSDRAGNTIY
>TRBJ1-5|TRBV6-1
AGGGASNQPQH
>TRBJ2-7|TRBV28
ASSGQDSQSSYEQY
>TRBJ2-5|TRBV6-4
ASSREEAETQY
>TRBJ2-1|TRBV29-1
SARDMKNEQF
>TRBJ1-6|TRBV5-4
ASSRQTGGSYNSPLH
>TRBJ2-3|TRBV14
ASSPQGLAGLTDTQY
>TRBJ2-2|TRBV7-3
ASAPGGAGELF
>TRBJ1-6|TRBV4-1
ASRQDQLNSPLH
>TRBJ2-1|TRBV7-3
ASSLMLPNEQF